This T cell receptor beta chain was sequenced during a study of T-cell reconstitution after alpha-beta-depleted transplantation in children. This clonotype was observed at least ten times. Preparation of the TCRbeta library involved a method that used unique molecular identifiers. One entry per CDR3 protein, called by TCRdb with MiXCR from the PCR reads. The sample contains 550,000 to 800,000 distinct CDR3 sequences, over 10% of which appear only once. The TCR comes from a girl aged 2-10 years with congenital amegakaryocytic thrombocytopenia, due to receive a stem cell transplant. The sample was PBMCs, taken before TCRalphabeta/CD19-depleted stem cell transplant.

The CDR3 nucleotides are TGTGCCAGCTCACCAGAGGGGCATGAAGCTTTCTTT. This gives the protein CASSPEGHEAFF. The chain links TRBV18 to TRBJ1-1, with D possibly being TRBD1 (5 bases). The CDR3 totals 12 residues. The germline V and J ends were trimmed by 2 bases and 7 bases, with 8 bases remaining between them. In germline, CDR1 is KGHSH, CDR2 LQKENI.